What follows is one TCR beta chain and its context. This clonotype has ten or more counts. What antigen it recognizes has not been identified. A read error may account for a junction end that differs from germline. A case-control design nested within a healthcare worker cohort in London, UK, was used, with weekly nasopharyngeal swab PCR tests and blood sampling performed. Between 23 and 31 March 2020, the week of the UK lockdown, healthcare workers were enrolled and then followed up weekly for as long as 16 weeks. These data are taken from a study of early T cells in non-severe SARS-CoV-2 infection (dated by TCRdb to about 2021). Broadly, across the study: Because TCR sequencing was done on bulk RNA from unsorted whole blood, the alpha and beta chains could not be paired. Overall study results and their limits: Matching against VDJdb was skewed toward anti-spike CD8 responses, likely underestimated virus-specific expansions, and missed private and CD4 specificities.

The library was produced with 5' RACE. For sequencing, a NextSeq 500 was employed. Unique molecular identifiers were attached to individual cDNA molecules in the TCR library protocol so that sequencing error and PCR bias could be corrected. Both TCR alpha and beta chains were sequenced, and tight co-correlation was observed between alpha and beta sequence abundances in each sample. The source study handled its data this way. Decombinator V4 was used to perform V gene, J gene and CDR3 annotation of TCR sequences. Expanded TCRs were defined as changing significantly between any two time points under a Poisson model with p below 0.0001. TCR abundances were normalised to the total number of TCRs sequenced per sample and expressed as counts per million. TRAV1-2 paired with TRAJ12, TRAJ20 or TRAJ33 defined MAIT TCRs, while TRAV10 paired with TRAJ18 defined iNKT TCRs. VDJdb, accessed 1 November 2021, was searched for CMV, EBV and SARS-CoV-2 annotated TCRs, with TCRs annotated for multiple antigens excluded. TCRdb cleaned the public reads at Q25 with fastp, built clones with MiXCR and kept in-frame beta chains. Every CDR3 protein is listed once, alongside the most common genes and DNA of its rows. The authors' filters were not applied to this entry. The sample data list 80,000 or so distinct CDR3 sequences, and roughly 6% of these were observed just once. The top ten constitute roughly 7.8% of the sample.

From the cysteine through the phenylalanine, the CDR3 covers 12 amino acids. The kept DNA is CDR3 alone, 36 bases in frame from the first base. The germline V gene encodes CDR1 MNHNY and CDR2 SVGAGI (reference sequence). The sample consisted of whole blood. Recombination linked TRBV6-6 to TRBJ1-6; no D gene call is confident. This TCR came from an adult who was a healthcare worker with PCR-confirmed SARS-CoV-2 infection or an uninfected control (not recorded which). The CDR3: CASGQSNSPLHF. The base sequence is TGTGCCAGCGGGCAGAGTAATTCACCCCTCCATTTT.